This T cell receptor (beta chain) is drawn from a study of blood T cell repertoires in COVID-19. Losses at the gene ends were 4 bases for V and 2 bases for J; bases not matched to a gene: 1. This CDR3 comprises 15 residues. Per the germline V gene, CDR1 is SNHLY and CDR2 is FYNNEI. TCRdb's table, derived via immunoSEQ multiplex PCR, lists solely in-frame clones and lacks some. The table records approximately 180,000 clones, approximately 87% of them present only once. This chain connects TRBV2 to TRBJ2-1, with 11 bases aligning to TRBD2. The sequenced material came from peripheral blood. The source is a person aged 70 to 85 with COVID-19, enrolled during active disease. The chain's CDR3 is CASSALAGAYNEQFF. In DNA, the CDR3 is TGTGCCAGCAGTGCACTAGCGGGAGCCTACAATGAGCAGTTCTTC.